This T cell receptor (beta chain) was captured by sequencing in a study of chemoradiotherapy in HPV16-positive cancers. CDR1 WNHNN and CDR2 SYGVQD come from the germline V gene (reference sequence). The V end was cut by 2 bases, the J end by 8 bases, with 10 bases between. This CDR3 comprises 13 residues. The data were produced by immunoSEQ multiplex PCR, yet TCRdb's version contains in-frame clones alone and is incomplete. The sample includes 15,000 or so clones, 55% to 75% seen only once; the top ten take roughly 19%. The sample was taken from a patient who underwent chemoradiotherapy. The chain links TRBV10-1 to TRBJ2-1; D remains ambiguous. This sequence originates from a human donor with HPV-associated anogenital cancer. CDR3 sequence reads: CASSELGSHEQFF. The CDR3 DNA follows: TGCGCCAGCAGTGAGCTGGGAAGCCATGAGCAGTTCTTC.